This T cell receptor beta chain originates from a study of T cells expressing NK-cell markers. About the research overall: The study drew TCR beta repertoires from sorted CD3+CD56+NKG2C+, CD3+CD56+NKG2C- and CD3+CD56-NKG2C+ T cells. Seven donors tested HCMV-seropositive and one tested seronegative among the eight sequenced.

What made the TCR beta cDNA was 5'RACE template switching with UMIs. TCRdb reprocessed the 5' RACE reads and stores each CDR3 protein as one record, lacking DNA. The ten most abundant clones cover around 10% of a sample with 350,000 to 400,000 distinct CDR3 sequences. The CDR3 loop spans 14 amino acids. Sequencing used blood T cells: a sorted CD56 or NKG2C T cell subset, CD4+ or CD8+ T cells, or bulk PBMC T cells (not recorded which). This receptor was taken from a woman between 45 and 65 years old in good health. The chain combines TRBV12-3 or TRBV12-4 with TRBJ1-1; without DNA, the TCRdb call of TRBD1 cannot be checked. CDR3 protein: CASSLLRDLGRAFF.